Listed below are T cell receptor beta chains from one sample, sequenced in a study of cytomegalovirus exposure and HLA in healthy donors. Using immunoSEQ multiplex PCR, the repertoire was profiled, and TCRdb retains in-frame clones only, with some absent. The sample data list around 33,000 clones. Sequencing was done on a sample of PBMCs. The source of these receptors is a middle-aged woman in good health and CMV-seropositive. Each CDR3 is given with its conserved first and last residue. The D gene is left open where the match is weak.

D gene	V gene	CDR3 length	J gene	CDR3 protein	CDR3 DNA
TRBD2	TRBV10-3	16	TRBJ2-7	CAISEGTSGISYEQYF	TGTGCCATCAGTGAGGGGACTAGCGGGATCTCCTACGAGCAGTACTTC
-	TRBV28	11	TRBJ2-7	CASQTDYEQYF	TGTGCCAGCCAGACAGACTACGAGCAGTACTTC
TRBD1	TRBV12-5	16	TRBJ1-1	CASGLGTGAGNTEAFF	TGTGCTAGTGGTTTGGGGACAGGGGCCGGGAACACTGAAGCTTTCTTT
-	TRBV10-3	16	TRBJ2-5	CAISDLNGRGRGTQYF	TGTGCCATCAGTGATCTGAACGGGAGGGGGCGTGGGACCCAGTACTTC
TRBD1	TRBV2	15	TRBJ2-1	CASSARTGDNNEQFF	TGTGCCAGCAGTGCTCGGACAGGGGACAACAATGAGCAGTTCTTC
-	TRBV28	8	TRBJ1-1	CATPEAFF	TGTGCCACTCCCGAAGCTTTCTTT
TRBD2	TRBV7-8	14	TRBJ2-7	CASSSLAGVGEQYF	TGTGCCAGCAGCTCCCTCGCGGGAGTAGGCGAGCAGTACTTC
-	TRBV2	14	TRBJ1-2	CASSRLTGSYGYTF	TGTGCCAGCTCGCGCCTCACAGGGTCCTATGGCTACACCTTC
-	TRBV6-1	15	TRBJ2-1	CASSEGKGGRSEQFF	TGTGCCAGCAGTGAGGGTAAAGGGGGACGAAGTGAGCAGTTCTTC
TRBD2	TRBV6-4	15	TRBJ2-1	CASSEGLATYNEQFF	TGTGCCAGCAGTGAGGGACTAGCGACATACAATGAGCAGTTCTTC
-	TRBV7-3	13	TRBJ2-5	CASSPPGAGTQYF	TGTGCCAGCAGCCCTCCGGGAGCCGGGACCCAGTACTTC
TRBD2	TRBV27	15	TRBJ2-5	CASSLLRGRGETQYF	TGTGCCAGCAGTTTACTTCGGGGGAGGGGAGAGACCCAGTACTTC
TRBD1	TRBV27	15	TRBJ2-7	CASSRVPGQGYEQYF	TGTGCCAGCAGCCGAGTTCCGGGACAGGGTTACGAGCAGTACTTC
-	TRBV6-6	13	TRBJ2-7	CASFRQQDYEQYF	TGTGCCAGCTTTCGCCAACAAGACTACGAGCAGTACTTC
-	TRBV18	13	TRBJ1-4	CASSRGQNEKLFF	TGTGCCAGCTCACGAGGTCAGAATGAAAAACTGTTTTTT
-	TRBV18	13	TRBJ2-1	CASSSGFLNEQFF	TGTGCCAGCTCATCGGGATTCCTCAATGAGCAGTTCTTC